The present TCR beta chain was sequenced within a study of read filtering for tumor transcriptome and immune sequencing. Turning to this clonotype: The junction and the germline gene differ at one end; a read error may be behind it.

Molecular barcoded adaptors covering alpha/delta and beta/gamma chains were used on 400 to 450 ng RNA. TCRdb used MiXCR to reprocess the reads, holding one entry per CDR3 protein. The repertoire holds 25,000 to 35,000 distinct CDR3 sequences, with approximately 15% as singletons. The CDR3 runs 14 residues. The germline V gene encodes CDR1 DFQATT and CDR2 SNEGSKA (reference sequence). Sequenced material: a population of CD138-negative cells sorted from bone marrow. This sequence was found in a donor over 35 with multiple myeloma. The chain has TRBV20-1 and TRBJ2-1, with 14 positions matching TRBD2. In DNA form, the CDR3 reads TGCAGCGCTAGGGGACTAGCGGGAGTCAGTGAGCAGTCCTTC. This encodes CSARGLAGVSEQSF.